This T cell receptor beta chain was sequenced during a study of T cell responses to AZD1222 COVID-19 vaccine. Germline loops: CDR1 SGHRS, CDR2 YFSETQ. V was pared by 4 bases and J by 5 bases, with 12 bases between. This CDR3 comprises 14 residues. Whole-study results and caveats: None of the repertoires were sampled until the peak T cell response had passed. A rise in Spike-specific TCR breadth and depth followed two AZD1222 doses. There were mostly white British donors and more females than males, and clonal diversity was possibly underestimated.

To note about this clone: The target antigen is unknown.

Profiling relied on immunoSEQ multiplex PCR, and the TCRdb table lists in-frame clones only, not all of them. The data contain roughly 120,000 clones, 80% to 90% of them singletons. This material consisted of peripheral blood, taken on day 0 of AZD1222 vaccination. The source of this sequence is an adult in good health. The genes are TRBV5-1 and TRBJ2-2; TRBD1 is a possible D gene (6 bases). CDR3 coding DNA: TGCGCCAGCAGCAAAGACAGGAATACCGGGGAGCTGTTTTTT. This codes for CASSKDRNTGELFF.